This T cell receptor beta chain was identified in a study of cytomegalovirus exposure and HLA in healthy donors. TCRdb keeps only in-frame clones here, not all; method: immunoSEQ multiplex PCR. Of about 73,000 clones in the sample, about 95% were seen once. This CDR3 has 15 amino acids. V lost 4 bases, J lost 4 bases, and 6 bases stayed unmatched. Germline CDR1 reads SGHRS; CDR2 reads YFSETQ. This chain connects TRBV5-1 to TRBJ1-1, with 11 positions matching TRBD1. The TCR sequence derives from a man in his late teens or twenties in good health and CMV-seronegative. Sequencing was carried out using PBMCs. CDR3 sequence: CASSAAGTGGTEAFF. CDR3 nucleotide sequence: TGCGCCAGCAGCGCAGCCGGGACAGGGGGCACTGAAGCTTTCTTT.